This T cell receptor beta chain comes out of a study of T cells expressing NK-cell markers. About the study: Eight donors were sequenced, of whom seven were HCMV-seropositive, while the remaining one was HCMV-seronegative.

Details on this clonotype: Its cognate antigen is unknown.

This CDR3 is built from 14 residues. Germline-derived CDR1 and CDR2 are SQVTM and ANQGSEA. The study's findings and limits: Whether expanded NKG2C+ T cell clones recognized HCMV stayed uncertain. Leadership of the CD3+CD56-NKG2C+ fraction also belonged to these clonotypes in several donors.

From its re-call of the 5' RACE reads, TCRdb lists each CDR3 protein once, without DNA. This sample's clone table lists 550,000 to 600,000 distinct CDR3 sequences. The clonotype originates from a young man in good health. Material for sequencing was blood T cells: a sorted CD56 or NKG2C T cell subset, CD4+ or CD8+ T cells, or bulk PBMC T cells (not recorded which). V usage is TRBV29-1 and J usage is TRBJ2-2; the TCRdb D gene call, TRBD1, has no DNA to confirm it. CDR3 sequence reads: CSASGTDNTGELFF.